This TCR beta chain was found in a study of CD8 T cells in ankylosing spondylitis. The study's findings and limits: A TCR beta motif of fewer than ten highly homologous variants seemed to mark ankylosing spondylitis blood.

Germline V lookup: CDR1 SEHNR, CDR2 FQNEAQ (reference sequence). The CDR3 covers 16 residues. Trimming cost V 6 bases and J 3 bases, with 17 bases left between them. TCRdb fed the 5' RACE reads into MiXCR, producing one record per CDR3 protein. The data show about 390,000 distinct CDR3 sequences, about 22% seen once. In its sample, this clonotype was seen many times. The antigen is not known. This TCR was recovered from a male donor with ankylosing spondylitis. The chain has TRBV7-9 and TRBJ2-2; a weak D match, TRBD1 (5 bases). Sequencing used blood, either unsorted or a sorted T cell fraction (not recorded which). The CDR3 DNA sequence: TGTGCCAGCAGTCCCCTTCTGGACACGTACACCGGGGAGCTGTTTTTT. It is translated as CASSPLLDTYTGELFF.